These T cell receptor beta chains were read from a single sample in a study of Graves' ophthalmopathy and Graves' hyperthyroidism. TCRdb processed the multiplex PCR reads anew with MiXCR; each CDR3 protein has one entry. The profile covers hundreds of thousands of distinct CDR3 sequences, with 14% appearing a single time and over 7.5% taken by the ten largest. Sequencing was performed on blood. These receptors originate from a woman in her 30s with Graves' ophthalmopathy. CDR3s include the opening cysteine and the closing phenylalanine or tryptophan. Rows may omit the clone size; those that give it use once, few, many or a size class.

V gene | clone size | CDR3 protein
TRBV24-1 | many | CATSDSSGDYGYTF
TRBV20-1 | many | CSASIGRAFTYEQYF
TRBV28 | many | CASSLSGGYSSYNSPLHF
TRBV14 | few | CASSQLGGYEQYF
TRBV18 | many | CASSRDRGGNTEAFF
TRBV30 | many | CAWSSHRVATEAFF
TRBV5-1 | many | CASKKGGSYSYEQYF
TRBV12-3/TRBV12-4 | many | CASSVRTGSTGELFF
TRBV24-1 | many | CATIRDRRNYEQYF
TRBV5-1 | few | CASSPGSSQETQYF
TRBV12-3/TRBV12-4 | many | CASSLRPSLAKNIQYF
TRBV5-6 | - | CASSFLGSGANVLTF
TRBV5-5 | many | CASSLSIGRGQETQYF
TRBV9 | many | CASSAGTGTRQPQHF
TRBV11-2 | many | CASTTQIDRMETQYF
TRBV5-1 | many | CASSWDTEETQYF
TRBV18 | - | CASSPLVDTEAFF
TRBV15 | - | CATSRFPDGGDGYTF
TRBV18 | - | CASSPTQGAAKNIQYF
TRBV28 | many | CASSPPGRAREAFF
TRBV20-1 | many | CSARIAGDSSYYGYTF
TRBV12-3/TRBV12-4 | many | CASSGDSNYEQYF
TRBV28 | many | CASSSRANYEQYF
TRBV11-2 | - | CASSSGTSLSGELFF
TRBV6-5 | many | CASSYRTQGAQTEAFF
TRBV20-1 | few | CSAGGSGNTIYF
TRBV2 | many | CASSGLQERSYQETQYF
TRBV28 | few | CASSPTGAGQETQYF